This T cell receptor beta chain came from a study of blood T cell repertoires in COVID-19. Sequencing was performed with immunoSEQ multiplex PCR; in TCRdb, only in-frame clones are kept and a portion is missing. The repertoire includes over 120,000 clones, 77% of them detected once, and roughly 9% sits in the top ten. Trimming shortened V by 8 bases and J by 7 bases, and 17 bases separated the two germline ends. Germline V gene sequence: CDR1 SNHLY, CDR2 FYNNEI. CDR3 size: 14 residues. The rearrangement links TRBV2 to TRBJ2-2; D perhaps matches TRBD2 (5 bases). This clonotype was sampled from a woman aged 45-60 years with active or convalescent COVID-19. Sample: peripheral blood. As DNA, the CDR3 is TGTGCCAGCTATCCGGGGTCCTCGGGCGGGGAGCTGTTTTTT. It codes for CASYPGSSGGELFF.